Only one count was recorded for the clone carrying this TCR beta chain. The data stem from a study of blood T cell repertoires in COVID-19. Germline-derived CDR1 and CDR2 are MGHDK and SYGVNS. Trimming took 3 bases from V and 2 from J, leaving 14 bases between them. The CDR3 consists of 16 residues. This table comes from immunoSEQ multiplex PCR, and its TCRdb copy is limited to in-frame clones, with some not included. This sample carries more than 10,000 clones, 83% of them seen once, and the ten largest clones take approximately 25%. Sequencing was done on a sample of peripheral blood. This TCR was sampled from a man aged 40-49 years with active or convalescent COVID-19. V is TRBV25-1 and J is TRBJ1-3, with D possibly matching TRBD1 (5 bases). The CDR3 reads CASSDVAGPPGNTIYF. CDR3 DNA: TGTGCCAGCAGTGATGTAGCAGGGCCCCCTGGAAACACCATATATTTT.